The next 19 T cell receptor beta chains were all read from a single sample in a study of T cells in Graves' hyperthyroidism and ophthalmopathy. TCR beta CDR3 regions were amplified from RNA. Researchers ran a first-round RT-PCR on the TCR CDR3 using the HTBI primer set. TCRdb reprocessed the multiplex PCR reads via MiXCR and lists one record per CDR3 protein. This sample has about 500,000 distinct CDR3 sequences, with 13% to 15% found just once. Sequencing was performed on blood. All receptors come from a woman between 18 and 29 years old with Graves' hyperthyroidism.

This clonotype turned up a few times. V usage is TRBV10-1 and J usage is TRBJ2-1; 10 nucleotides line up with TRBD1. Unmatched junction bases numbered 9, after V lost 6 bases and J lost 1 base. CDR3 size: 17 residues. The germline CDR1 and CDR2 sequences are WNHNN and SYGVQD (reference sequence). CDR3 protein: CASSSGTGVGSYNEQFF. CDR3 coding DNA: TGCGCCAGCAGCTCCGGGACAGGGGTAGGATCCTACAATGAGCAGTTCTTC.

The sample holds a few counts of this clonotype. The genes are TRBV9 and TRBJ2-7; TRBD1 or TRBD2 may be the D gene (5 bases each). Germline assignment: CDR1 SGDLS and CDR2 YYNGEE. V lost 0 bases, J lost 6 bases, and 13 bases lay in between. There are 14 residues in the CDR3. The CDR3 sequence is CASSVGPGPLEQYF. In DNA, the CDR3 is TGTGCCAGCAGCGTAGGCCCGGGGCCTCTCGAGCAGTACTTC.

A few counts support this clonotype. The rearrangement links TRBV10-3 to TRBJ2-2, with a tentative D call TRBD2 (5 bases). Trimming stripped 3 bases from V and 3 bases from J, with 8 bases between. The germline V gene has CDR1 ENHRY and CDR2 SYGVKD. The CDR3 totals 14 residues. In DNA, the CDR3 is TGTGCCATCAGTGACGGGAATTACACCGGGGAGCTGTTTTTT. Translation: CAISDGNYTGELFF.

J is TRBJ1-2 and V is TRBV7-8, with D perhaps matching TRBD1 (6 bases). Germline-derived CDR1 and CDR2 are SGHVS and FQNEAQ. The germline V and J ends were trimmed by 1 base and 7 bases, with 19 bases remaining between them. The CDR3 spans 16 residues. This chain's CDR3 is CASSLVDSGLSSGYTF. Written as DNA, the CDR3 is TGTGCCAGCAGCTTAGTGGACAGCGGTCTCTCTAGTGGCTACACCTTC.

Notes on this clonotype: An end of the junction does not agree with germline; a read error may underlie this. The chain combines TRBV5-1 with TRBJ2-3, with a possible D match to TRBD2 (5 bases). Germline CDR1 reads SGHRS; CDR2 reads YFSETQ. The CDR3 runs to 15 residues. For the CDR3, the DNA is TGCGCCTGCAGCTTGGGCAGGAGGAGCACAGATACGCAGTATTTT. This gives the protein CACSLGRRSTDTQYF.

Only one count was recorded for this clonotype. Possible read error: a much larger clone is one base away. The chain combines TRBV27 with TRBJ2-7; D call uncertain. V lost 0 bases to trimming and J lost 7 bases, with 13 bases between them. The CDR3 is 14 residues long. Germline lookup yields CDR1 MNHEY and CDR2 SMNVEV (reference sequence). The CDR3 protein is CASSLSSYRDEQYF. CDR3 coding DNA: TGTGCCAGCAGTTTATCTTCTTATAGAGATGAGCAGTACTTC.

This clonotype was detected ten times or more. This sequence joins TRBV9 and TRBJ1-1, with a tentative D call TRBD1 (5 bases). The CDR3 consists of 13 residues. The V and J ends lost 4 bases and 7 bases respectively, with 14 bases between them. Germline V gene sequence: CDR1 SGDLS, CDR2 YYNGEE. CDR3 residues: CASSISDKSEAFF. The CDR3 DNA reads as TGTGCCAGCAGCATCTCGGACAAAAGTGAAGCTTTCTTT. Supplemented by reference TRBV9 and TRBJ1-1, the full variable domain reads DSGVTQTPKHLITATGQRVTLRCSPRSGDLSVYWYQQSLDQGLQFLIQYYNGEERAKGNILERFSAQQFPDLHSELNLSSLELGDSALYFCASSISDKSEAFFGQGTRLTVV.

This clonotype was recorded at least ten times. This chain connects TRBV27 to TRBJ2-7; 12 bases fit TRBD2. Trimming cost V 0 bases and J 7 bases; bases outside gene matches: 7. CDR1 is MNHEY and CDR2 is SMNVEV in the germline V gene (reference sequence). The CDR3 has 16 residues. The CDR3 here is CASSLSRTSGIGEQYF. In nucleotides, the CDR3 is TGTGCCAGCAGTTTATCGAGGACTAGCGGGATCGGAGAGCAGTACTTC.

This clonotype appeared many times. V usage is TRBV6-1 and J usage is TRBJ2-3; 8 bases match TRBD1. Losses at the gene ends were 6 bases for V and 0 bases for J; bases not matched to a gene: 5. This CDR3 comprises 15 residues. In germline, CDR1 is MNHNS, CDR2 SASEGT. CDR3 region: CASSQGASSTDTQYF. Here the CDR3 DNA reads TGTGCCAGCAGCCAGGGGGCTTCTAGCACAGATACGCAGTATTTT.

This clonotype was recorded many times. The V call is TRBV2, the J call TRBJ1-1; 7 nucleotides agree with TRBD1. This CDR3 region has 13 residues. Germline V lookup: CDR1 SNHLY, CDR2 FYNNEI. V lost 6 bases, J lost 10 bases, and 11 bases stayed unmatched. The DNA of the CDR3 is TGTGCCAGCAGGGCGACAGGGCGGGGGACAGCTTTCTTT. Translating gives CASRATGRGTAFF.

This clonotype showed up just a few times. The chain carries TRBV3-1 and TRBJ2-3; D unclear. Germline V lookup: CDR1 LGHDT, CDR2 YNNKEL (reference sequence). The CDR3 sequence is 12 residues long. The V gene lost 0 bases and the J gene lost 10 bases, with 8 bases spanning the gap. DNA of the CDR3: TGTGCCAGCAGCCAAGAGGGCTTTGCGCAGTATTTT. Its protein is CASSQEGFAQYF.

The sample holds many counts of this clonotype. V gene TRBV2 combines with J gene TRBJ1-2, with 12 bases that match TRBD1. Trimming at V came to 8 bases and at J to 5 bases, leaving 12 bases not matched to a gene. The length of the CDR3 is 16 residues. Germline CDR1 is SNHLY and CDR2 is FYNNEI. CDR3 DNA sequence: TGTGCCAGCGCTCCCTTTTGGGGACAGGGGGCTTATGGCTACACCTTC. Translated, it gives CASAPFWGQGAYGYTF. The full variable domain, with the rest looked up from reference TRBV2 and TRBJ1-2, is EPEVTQTPSHQVTQMGQEVILRCVPISNHLYFYWYRQILGQKVEFLVSFYNNEISEKSEIFDDQFSVERPDGSNFTLKIRSTKLEDSAMYFCASAPFWGQGAYGYTFGSGTRLTVV.

This clonotype was counted many times. The chain links TRBV2 to TRBJ1-2; unclear D gene. V dropped 7 bases and J dropped 8 bases, with 20 bases sitting between them. The CDR3 is 14 residues long. Germline-derived CDR1 and CDR2 are SNHLY and FYNNEI. CDR3 nucleotide sequence: TGTGCCAGCACCCCGACATCTCAACCGGGGGGCTACACCTTC. This gives the protein CASTPTSQPGGYTF.

Worth noting for this clonotype: This could be a read error, since a much larger clone is one nucleotide away. This rearrangement joins TRBV27 to TRBJ2-2, with TRBD2 as a possible D gene (6 bases). The CDR3 runs to 14 residues. Germline values: CDR1 MNHEY, CDR2 SMNVEV (reference sequence). Trimming removed 2 bases at V and 7 bases at J, with 11 bases between. CDR3 DNA: TGTGCCAGCAGTTTAGGGGGGTGGAACGGGGAGCTGTTTTTT. Amino acid sequence: CASSLGGWNGELFF.

This clonotype has a count of ten or more. The chain uses TRBV12-5 and TRBJ1-1; D is unresolved. The germline CDR1 and CDR2 sequences are LGHNT and FRNRAP. This CDR3 has 12 residues. The germline V and J ends were trimmed by 6 bases and 5 bases, with 10 bases remaining between them. CDR3 protein: CASGEMGTEAFF. The CDR3 DNA is TGTGCTAGTGGGGAAATGGGGACTGAAGCTTTCTTT.

This clonotype has just a few counts. This sequence joins TRBV5-8 and TRBJ2-2, with 11 positions matching TRBD2. The CDR3 has 15 residues. In germline, CDR1 is SGHTS, CDR2 YDEGEE. With 6 bases clipped from V and 2 bases from J, the junction kept 3 bases outside the gene matches. The CDR3 loop reads CASTGLAGNTGELFF. CDR3 sequence (DNA): TGTGCCAGCACAGGACTAGCGGGCAACACCGGGGAGCTGTTTTTT.

This rearrangement joins TRBV25-1 to TRBJ1-1; no reliable D call. Germline CDR1 reads MGHDK; CDR2 reads SYGVNS. V was clipped by 4 bases and J by 10 bases, with 16 bases between them. This CDR3 is built from 13 residues. CDR3 region: CASSGGPGGRAFF. CDR3 nucleotides: TGTGCCAGCAGTGGCGGCCCCGGCGGCCGAGCTTTCTTT.

This chain connects TRBV5-1 to TRBJ1-2, with TRBD1 matching 7 bases. The CDR3 is made up of 14 amino acids. V was pared by 2 bases and J by 2 bases, with 3 bases of the junction left unmatched. Germline CDR1 and CDR2: SGHRS and YFSETQ. The CDR3 sequence is CASSFPGQNYGYTF. The CDR3 nucleotides are TGCGCCAGCAGCTTTCCGGGACAGAACTATGGCTACACCTTC.

The sample holds many counts of this clonotype. This chain connects TRBV19 to TRBJ2-1; possible D gene TRBD1, 5 bases. This CDR3 comprises 13 residues. V lost 3 bases, J lost 5 bases, and 8 bases lay in between. CDR1 LNHDA and CDR2 SQIVND come from the germline V gene (reference sequence). The CDR3 region has the DNA TGTGCCAGTAGTATGGGGCAGAACAATGAGCAGTTCTTC. The encoded protein is CASSMGQNNEQFF.